This T cell receptor beta chain was captured by sequencing in a study of OX40 agonist ivuxolimab in advanced cancers. The CDR3 runs to 16 residues. The germline CDR1 and CDR2 sequences are MNHEY and SVGAGI. Trimming took off 0 bases at V and 0 bases at J, with 11 bases between the two ends. The table came from immunoSEQ multiplex PCR; TCRdb's copy has only in-frame clones and leaves some out. The sample shows around 62,000 clones, 87% of them seen only once. The sample consisted of CD4+ or CD8+ T cells sorted from blood, taken in a trial of the OX40 agonist ivuxolimab. This rearrangement joins TRBV6-5 to TRBJ1-2, with unresolved D. The clonotype originates from an adult with an advanced solid tumor such as melanoma, head and neck, liver or kidney cancer. The CDR3 spells CASSYSGARANYGYTF. The CDR3 DNA sequence: TGTGCCAGCAGTTACTCGGGAGCTCGAGCTAACTATGGCTACACCTTC.